This T cell receptor beta chain is from a study of blood T cell repertoires in COVID-19. The CDR3 length is 16 residues. The J segment lost 3 bases and the V segment lost 3 bases, leaving 5 bases of the junction unmatched. Germline CDR1 WSHSY, CDR2 SAAADI. Here immunoSEQ multiplex PCR was the method, and the copy in TCRdb shows in-frame clones only, minus some. This table holds under 200,000 clones, around 81% found once. The TCR was taken from a man aged 70-80 years who had recovered from COVID-19. This sequence joins TRBV10-2 and TRBJ2-1; 10 bases align to TRBD2. Sequences were obtained from peripheral blood. DNA of the CDR3: TGCGCCAGCAGTGATCAGCGGGAGGGCCTCTACAATGAGCAGTTCTTC. Its protein product is CASSDQREGLYNEQFF.